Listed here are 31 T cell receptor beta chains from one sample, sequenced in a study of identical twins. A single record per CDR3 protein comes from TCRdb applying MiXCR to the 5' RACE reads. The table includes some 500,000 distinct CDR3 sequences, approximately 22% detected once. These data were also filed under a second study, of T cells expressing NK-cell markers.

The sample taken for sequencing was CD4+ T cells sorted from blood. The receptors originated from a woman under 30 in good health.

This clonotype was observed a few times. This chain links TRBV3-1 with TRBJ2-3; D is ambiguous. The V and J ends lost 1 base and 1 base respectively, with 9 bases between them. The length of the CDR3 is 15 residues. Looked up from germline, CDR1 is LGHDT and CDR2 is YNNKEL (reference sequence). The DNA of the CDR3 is TGTGCCAGCAGCCAAGGGGGTGGGGGCACAGATACGCAGTATTTT. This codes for CASSQGGGGTDTQYF.

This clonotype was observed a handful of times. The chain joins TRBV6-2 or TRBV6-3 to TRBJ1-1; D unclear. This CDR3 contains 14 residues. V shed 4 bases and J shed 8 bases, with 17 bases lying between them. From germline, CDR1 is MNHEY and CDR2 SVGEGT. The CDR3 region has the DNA TGTGCCAGCAGTTCCCAGGCAGGTCGGGCCGAAGCTTTCTTT. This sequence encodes CASSSQAGRAEAFF.

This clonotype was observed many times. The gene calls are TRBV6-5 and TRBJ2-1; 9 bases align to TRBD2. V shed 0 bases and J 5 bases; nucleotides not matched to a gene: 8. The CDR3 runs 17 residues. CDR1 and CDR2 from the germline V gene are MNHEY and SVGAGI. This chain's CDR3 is CASSYSGAGGFHNEQFF. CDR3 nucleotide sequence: TGTGCCAGCAGTTACTCGGGAGCGGGAGGATTCCACAATGAGCAGTTCTTC.

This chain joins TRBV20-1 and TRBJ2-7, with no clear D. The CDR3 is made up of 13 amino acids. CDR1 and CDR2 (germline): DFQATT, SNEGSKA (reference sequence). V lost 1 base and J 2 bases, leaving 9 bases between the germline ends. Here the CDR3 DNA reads TGCAGTGCTAGAGGGTCCCACCCCTACGAGCAGTACTTC. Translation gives CSARGSHPYEQYF.

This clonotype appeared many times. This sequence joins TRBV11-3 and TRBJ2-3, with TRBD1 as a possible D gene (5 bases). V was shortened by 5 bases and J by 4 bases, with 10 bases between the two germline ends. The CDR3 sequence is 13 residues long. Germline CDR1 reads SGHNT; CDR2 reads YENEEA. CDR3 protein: CASSLGVADTQYF. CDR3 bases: TGTGCCAGCAGCCTAGGGGTTGCAGATACGCAGTATTTT. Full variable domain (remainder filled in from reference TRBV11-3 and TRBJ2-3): EAGVVQSPRYKIIEKKQPVAFWCNPISGHNTLYWYLQNLGQGPELLIRYENEEAVDDSQLPKDRFSAERLKGVDSTLKIQPAELGDSAVYLCASSLGVADTQYFGPGTRLTVL.

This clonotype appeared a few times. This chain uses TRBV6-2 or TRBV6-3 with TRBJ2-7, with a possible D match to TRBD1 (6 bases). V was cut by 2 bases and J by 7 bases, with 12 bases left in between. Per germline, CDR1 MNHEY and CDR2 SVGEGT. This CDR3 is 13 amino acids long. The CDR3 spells CASSYRDTREQYF. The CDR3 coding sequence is TGTGCCAGCAGTTACCGGGACACACGGGAGCAGTACTTC.

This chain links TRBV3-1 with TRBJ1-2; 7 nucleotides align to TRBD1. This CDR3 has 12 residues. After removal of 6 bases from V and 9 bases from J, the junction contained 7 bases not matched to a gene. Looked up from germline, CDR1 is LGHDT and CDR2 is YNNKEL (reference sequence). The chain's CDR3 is CASRQGRESYTF. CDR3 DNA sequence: TGTGCCAGCAGACAGGGGCGGGAGAGCTACACCTTC.

CDR3 coding DNA: TGTGCCAGCAGACGACCCGCGAAACAGCTGAACGGGGAGCTGTTTTTT. Translating gives CASRRPAKQLNGELFF. The V gene is TRBV7-9, the J gene TRBJ2-2, with D hard to call. The V end lost 6 bases, the J end lost 7 bases, and 21 bases lay between the germline ends. CDR3 length: 16 residues. Germline V gene data show CDR1 as SEHNR and CDR2 as FQNEAQ (reference sequence). The full variable domain, completed using reference TRBV7-9 and TRBJ2-2, is DTGVSQNPRHKITKRGQNVTFRCDPISEHNRLYWYRQTLGQGPEFLTYFQNEAQLEKSRLLSDRFSAERPKGSFSTLEIQRTEQGDSAMYLCASRRPAKQLNGELFFGEGSRLTVL.

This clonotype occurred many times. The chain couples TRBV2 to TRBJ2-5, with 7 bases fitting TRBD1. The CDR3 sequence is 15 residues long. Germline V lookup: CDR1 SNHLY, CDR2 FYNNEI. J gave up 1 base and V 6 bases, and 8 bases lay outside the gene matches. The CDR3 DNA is TGTGCCAGCAGGGGGGACAGTGCCTTCCAAGAGACCCAGTACTTC. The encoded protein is CASRGDSAFQETQYF.

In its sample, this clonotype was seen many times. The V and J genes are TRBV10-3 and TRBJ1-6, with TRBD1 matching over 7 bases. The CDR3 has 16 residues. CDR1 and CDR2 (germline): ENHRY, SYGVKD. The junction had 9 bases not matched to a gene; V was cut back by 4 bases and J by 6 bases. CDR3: CAISGPGQNTNSPLHF. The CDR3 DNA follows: TGTGCCATCAGTGGACCGGGACAGAATACTAATTCACCCCTCCACTTT.

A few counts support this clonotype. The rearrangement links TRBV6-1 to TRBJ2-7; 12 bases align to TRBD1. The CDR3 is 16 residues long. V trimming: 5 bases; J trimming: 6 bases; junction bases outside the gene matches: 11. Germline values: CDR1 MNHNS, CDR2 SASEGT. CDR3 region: CASSKSRGQGAIEQYF. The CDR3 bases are TGTGCCAGCAGTAAATCCCGGGGACAGGGGGCGATCGAGCAGTACTTC.

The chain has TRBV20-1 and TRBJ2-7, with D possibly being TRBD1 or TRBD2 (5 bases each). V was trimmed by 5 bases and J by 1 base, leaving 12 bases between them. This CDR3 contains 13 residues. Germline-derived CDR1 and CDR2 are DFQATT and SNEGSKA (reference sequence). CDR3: CSAGPGPSYEQYF. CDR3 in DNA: TGCAGTGCTGGCCCGGGACCATCCTACGAGCAGTACTTC.

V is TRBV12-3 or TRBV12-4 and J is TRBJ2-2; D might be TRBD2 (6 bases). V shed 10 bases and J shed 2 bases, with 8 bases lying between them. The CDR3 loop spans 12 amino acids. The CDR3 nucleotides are TGTGCCATTAGCGGTAACACCGGGGAGCTGTTTTTT. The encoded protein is CAISGNTGELFF.

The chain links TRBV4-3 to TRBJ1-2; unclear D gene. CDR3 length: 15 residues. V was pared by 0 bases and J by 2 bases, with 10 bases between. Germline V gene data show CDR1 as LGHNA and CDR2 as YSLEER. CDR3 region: CASSQDPFRNYGYTF. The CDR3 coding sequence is TGCGCCAGCAGCCAAGATCCTTTTCGGAACTATGGCTACACCTTC.

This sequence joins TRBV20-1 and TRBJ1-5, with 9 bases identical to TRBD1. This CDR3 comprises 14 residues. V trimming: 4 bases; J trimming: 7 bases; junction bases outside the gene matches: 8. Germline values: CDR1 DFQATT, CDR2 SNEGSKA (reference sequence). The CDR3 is CSAIPGQGRQPQHF. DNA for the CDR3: TGCAGTGCTATCCCGGGACAGGGTAGGCAGCCCCAGCATTTT.

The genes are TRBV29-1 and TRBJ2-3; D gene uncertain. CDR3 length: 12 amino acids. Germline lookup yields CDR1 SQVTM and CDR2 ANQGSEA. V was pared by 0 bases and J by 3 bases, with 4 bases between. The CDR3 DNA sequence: TGCAGCGTTGAAGATCCGACAGATACGCAGTATTTT. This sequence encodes CSVEDPTDTQYF.

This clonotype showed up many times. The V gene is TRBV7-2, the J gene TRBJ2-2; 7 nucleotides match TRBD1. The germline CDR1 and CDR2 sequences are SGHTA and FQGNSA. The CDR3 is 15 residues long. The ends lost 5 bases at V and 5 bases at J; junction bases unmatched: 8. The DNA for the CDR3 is TGTGCCAGCAGCGGCCAGGACAGGAAGACCGGGGAGCTGTTTTTT. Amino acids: CASSGQDRKTGELFF. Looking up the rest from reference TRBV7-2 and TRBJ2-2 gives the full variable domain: GAGVSQSPSNKVTEKGKDVELRCDPISGHTALYWYRQSLGQGLEFLIYFQGNSAPDKSGLPSDRFSAERTGGSVSTLTIQRTQQEDSAVYLCASSGQDRKTGELFFGEGSRLTVL.

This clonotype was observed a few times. For the CDR3, the DNA is TGTGCCAGCAGACTGACTAGCGGGGCCTACGAGCAGTACTTC. Translating it yields CASRLTSGAYEQYF. The chain employs TRBV11-2 and TRBJ2-7, with 11 positions matching TRBD2. This CDR3 has 14 amino acids. Germline V CDR1 and CDR2: SGHAT, FQNNGV. Trimming cost V 6 bases and J 2 bases; bases outside gene matches: 3.

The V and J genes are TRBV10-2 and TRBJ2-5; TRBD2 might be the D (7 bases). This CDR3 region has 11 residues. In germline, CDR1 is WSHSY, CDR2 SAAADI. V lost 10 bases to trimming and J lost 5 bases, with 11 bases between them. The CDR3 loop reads CATGGRETQYF. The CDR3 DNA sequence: TGCGCCACCGGGGGGCGGGAGACCCAGTACTTC.

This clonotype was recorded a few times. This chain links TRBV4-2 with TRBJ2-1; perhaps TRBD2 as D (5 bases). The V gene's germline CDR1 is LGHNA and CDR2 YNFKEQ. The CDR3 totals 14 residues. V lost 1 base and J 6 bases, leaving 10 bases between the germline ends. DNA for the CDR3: TGTGCCAGCAGCCAAGGTGGGAGCGGCAATGAGCAGTTCTTC. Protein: CASSQGGSGNEQFF.

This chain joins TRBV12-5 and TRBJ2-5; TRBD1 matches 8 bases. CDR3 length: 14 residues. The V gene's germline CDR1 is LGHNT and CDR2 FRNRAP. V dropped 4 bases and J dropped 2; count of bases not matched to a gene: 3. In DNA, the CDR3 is TGTGCTAGTGGTTACGGACAGGGACAAGAGACCCAGTACTTC. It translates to CASGYGQGQETQYF.

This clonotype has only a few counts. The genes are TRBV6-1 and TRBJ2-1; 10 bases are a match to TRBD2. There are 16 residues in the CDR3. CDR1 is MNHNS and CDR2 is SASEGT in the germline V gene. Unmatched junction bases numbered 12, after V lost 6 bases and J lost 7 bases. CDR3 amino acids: CASSSPGERGGNEQFF. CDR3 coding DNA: TGTGCCAGCAGCTCCCCCGGGGAGCGGGGGGGGAATGAGCAGTTCTTC.

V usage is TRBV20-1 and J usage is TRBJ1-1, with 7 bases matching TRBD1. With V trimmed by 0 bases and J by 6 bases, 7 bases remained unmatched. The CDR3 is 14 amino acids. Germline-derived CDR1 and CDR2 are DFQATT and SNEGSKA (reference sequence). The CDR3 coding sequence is TGCAGTGCTAGAGATGCTCTCGGGACAGCTGAAGCTTTCTTT. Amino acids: CSARDALGTAEAFF.

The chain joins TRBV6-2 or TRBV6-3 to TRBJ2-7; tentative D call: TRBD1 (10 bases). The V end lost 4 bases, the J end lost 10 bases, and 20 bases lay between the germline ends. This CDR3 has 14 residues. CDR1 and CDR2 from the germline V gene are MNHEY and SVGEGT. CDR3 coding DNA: TGTGCCAGCAGTTCCAGGACAGGGGGGACTAGCCAGTACTTC. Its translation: CASSSRTGGTSQYF.

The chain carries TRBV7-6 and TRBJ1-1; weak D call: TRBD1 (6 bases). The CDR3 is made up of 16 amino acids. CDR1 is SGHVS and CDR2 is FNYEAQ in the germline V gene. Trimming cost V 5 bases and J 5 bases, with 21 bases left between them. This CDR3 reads CASSHGPPGEGTEAFF. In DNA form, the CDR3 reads TGTGCCAGCAGCCATGGCCCGCCAGGGGAAGGAACTGAAGCTTTCTTT.

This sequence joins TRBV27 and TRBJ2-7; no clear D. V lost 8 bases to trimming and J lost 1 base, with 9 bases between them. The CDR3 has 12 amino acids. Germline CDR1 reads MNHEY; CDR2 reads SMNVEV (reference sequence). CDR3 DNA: TGTGCCAGCTTTGACCGGTCCTACGAGCAGTACTTC. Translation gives CASFDRSYEQYF.

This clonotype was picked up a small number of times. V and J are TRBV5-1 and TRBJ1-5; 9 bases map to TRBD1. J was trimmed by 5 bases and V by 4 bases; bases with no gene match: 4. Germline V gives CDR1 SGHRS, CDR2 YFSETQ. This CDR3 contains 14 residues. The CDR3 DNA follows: TGCGCCAGCAGCCCGGGACAGGGCCATCAGCCCCAGCATTTT. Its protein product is CASSPGQGHQPQHF. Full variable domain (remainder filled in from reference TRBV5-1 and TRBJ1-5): KAGVTQTPRYLIKTRGQQVTLSCSPISGHRSVSWYQQTPGQGLQFLFEYFSETQRNKGNFPGRFSGRQFSNSRSEMNVSTLELGDSALYLCASSPGQGHQPQHFGDGTRLSIL.

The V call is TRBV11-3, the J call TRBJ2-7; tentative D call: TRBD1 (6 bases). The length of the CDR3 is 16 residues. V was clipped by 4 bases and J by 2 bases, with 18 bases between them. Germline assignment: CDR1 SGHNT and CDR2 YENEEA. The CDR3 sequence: CASSYDFKSGAYEQYF. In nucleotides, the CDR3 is TGTGCCAGCAGCTACGATTTTAAATCAGGGGCCTACGAGCAGTACTTC.

CDR3 sequence: CASSLGLGDEQYF. In DNA, the CDR3 is TGTGCCAGCAGCTTAGGTCTAGGGGACGAGCAGTACTTC. The V and J genes are TRBV7-9 and TRBJ2-7, with TRBD1 as a possible D gene (5 bases). V lost 1 base and J 5 bases, leaving 9 bases between the germline ends. CDR1 is SEHNR and CDR2 is FQNEAQ in the germline V gene (reference sequence). This CDR3 comprises 13 residues. The complete variable domain, with remaining parts taken from reference TRBV7-9 and TRBJ2-7, reads DTGVSQNPRHKITKRGQNVTFRCDPISEHNRLYWYRQTLGQGPEFLTYFQNEAQLEKSRLLSDRFSAERPKGSFSTLEIQRTEQGDSAMYLCASSLGLGDEQYFGPGTRLTVT.

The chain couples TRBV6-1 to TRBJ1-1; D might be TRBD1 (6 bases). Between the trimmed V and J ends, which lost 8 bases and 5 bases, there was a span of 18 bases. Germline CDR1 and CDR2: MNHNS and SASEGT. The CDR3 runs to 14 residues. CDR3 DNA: TGTGCCAGCGAACCGGGGGCGTCCGGGACTGAAGCTTTCTTT. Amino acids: CASEPGASGTEAFF.

CDR3 nucleotides: TGTGCCAGCAGCCTTTGGGACGGCACGAACACCGGGGAGCTGTTTTTT. This codes for CASSLWDGTNTGELFF. The V and J genes are TRBV3-1 and TRBJ2-2; D may correspond to TRBD1 or TRBD2 (5 bases each). Trimming took off 4 bases at V and 0 bases at J, with 12 bases between the two ends. The CDR3 sequence is 16 residues long. CDR1 is LGHDT, CDR2 YNNKEL, per germline (reference sequence).